This TCR beta chain was captured by sequencing in a study of blood T cell repertoires in COVID-19 (dated by TCRdb to the early 2020s). At the level of the whole study: Collaborator samples came from the United States, Italy and Spain and covered acute and convalescent phases of COVID-19. Subjects who had been exposed to COVID-19, were actively infected with it, or had recovered from it provided the deeply sampled blood TCRbeta repertoires that made up the dataset. Nearly every sample came with metadata listing a de-identified subject ID, COVID-19 status, age in years and sex. The samples were drawn from the first 160 participants of the ongoing ImmuneRACE study and from some 1,300 subjects provided by 6 global collaborators. HLA class I and class II types, where available, came from metadata supplied by the sample provider rather than from assay-based typing. The repertoires were made available in a free public database intended to serve as a resource for research on the immune response to SARS-CoV-2. The prospective study material was composed of cDNA or gDNA derived from T cells, B-cell-depleted T cells, or PBMCs.

Study-wide conclusions, independent of this receptor: The quantity of clinical and demographic metadata differed by source and by participant and was supplied without curation.

TCRbeta CDR3 regions were amplified from genomic DNA by means of the immunoSEQ Assay, a bias-controlled multiplex PCR. On the study's bioinformatics: The number of nucleated cells in each sample was estimated by amplification of reference gene primers within the assay. Sequence reads were collapsed and filtered to measure the absolute abundance of every unique TCRbeta CDR3 rearrangement. Productive Simpson clonality was computed per sample as the square root of Simpson's diversity index over productive rearrangements. The immuneACCESS repertoire file appears here via TCRdb, limited to in-frame rearrangements. These files lack a portion of the clones; in checked studies, under half of the deficit traces to unresolved V genes, and the cause of the others is not known. The V and J calls and clone size come from that table; D and trimming were worked out from the DNA. This sample holds about 80,000 clones; 82% were observed only once. Around a third of the sample belongs to the ten largest clones.

Each collaborating institution followed its own protocols to collect whole blood in K2EDTA tubes. For TCRbeta analysis, collaborators shipped samples as frozen whole blood, isolated PBMCs, or DNA extracted from either of those sample types. On this clone itself: It lacks a known antigen. There are no base qualities to consult, and no much larger clone falls within one base.

CDR1 and CDR2 are read off the germline V gene (reference sequence) as MNHNY and SVGAGI. Measured from the cysteine to the phenylalanine, the CDR3 is 16 residues long. Only the CDR3 portion is preserved as DNA: 48 bases, with reading frame beginning at the first base. The V end gives up 6 bases and the J end 6 bases, leaving 9 bases in the junction not matched to a gene. Recombination joined TRBV6-6 with TRBJ2-1, with 12 middle bases fitting TRBD1. Sequenced input: peripheral blood. The sequence came from a woman in her 70s with acute or convalescent COVID-19. The nucleotide sequence reads TGTGCCAGCAGCCCGGCCCGGGGACAGGGGGCCAATGAGCAGTTCTTC. Its translation is CASSPARGQGANEQFF.